This T cell receptor (beta chain) was profiled in a study of spatial heterogeneity in lung cancer. This CDR3 is built from 14 residues. In germline, CDR1 is SGHTA, CDR2 FQGNSA. Trimming took off 3 bases at V and 10 bases at J, with 16 bases between the two ends. This clonotype appeared many times. The time point denotes: sample taken at primary tumor resection. Unsorted whole RNA of tumor, nontumor lung or frozen PBMC was sequenced. A single record per CDR3 protein comes from TCRdb applying MiXCR to the 5' RACE reads. Of 3,000 to 4,000 distinct CDR3 sequences listed, about 3.1% are singletons. The TCR sequence derives from a female donor with early-stage non-small cell lung cancer. The chain is built from TRBV7-2 and TRBJ2-1; TRBD2 is a possible D gene (7 bases). The material was normal lung tissue next to the tumor, obtained at surgery. CDR3 amino acids: CASSFFGGQSEQFF. The CDR3 nucleotides are TGTGCCAGCAGCTTTTTCGGGGGGCAGTCGGAGCAGTTCTTC.